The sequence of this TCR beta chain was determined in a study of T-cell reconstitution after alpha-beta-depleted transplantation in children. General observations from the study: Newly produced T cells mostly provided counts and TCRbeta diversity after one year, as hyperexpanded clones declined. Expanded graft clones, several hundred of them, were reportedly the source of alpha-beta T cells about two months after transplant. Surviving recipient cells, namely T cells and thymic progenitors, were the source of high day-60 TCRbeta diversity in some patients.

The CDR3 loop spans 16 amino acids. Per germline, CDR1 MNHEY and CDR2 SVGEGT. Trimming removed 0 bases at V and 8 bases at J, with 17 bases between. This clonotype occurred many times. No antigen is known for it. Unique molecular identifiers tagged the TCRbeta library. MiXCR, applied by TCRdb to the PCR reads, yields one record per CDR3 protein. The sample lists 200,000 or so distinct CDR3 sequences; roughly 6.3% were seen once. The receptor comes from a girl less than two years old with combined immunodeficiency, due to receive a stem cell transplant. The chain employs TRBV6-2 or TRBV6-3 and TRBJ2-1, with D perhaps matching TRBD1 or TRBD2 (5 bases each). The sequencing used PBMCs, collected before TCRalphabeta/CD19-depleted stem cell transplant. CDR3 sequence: CASSYSSYVRDDEQFF. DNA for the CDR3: TGTGCCAGCAGTTACTCGAGTTACGTTAGGGACGATGAGCAGTTCTTC.